The 28 T cell receptor beta chains reported below all come from one sample, sequenced in a study of identical twins (dated by TCRdb to the mid-2010s). To prepare the library, 5' RACE was applied. Sequencing was carried out with an Illumina HiSeq 2000. The public sequencing data were trimmed at Q25 with fastp and processed into clonotypes with MiXCR by TCRdb, which kept only in-frame beta chains. Under each unique CDR3 protein, matching rows form one entry showing the most common genes and DNA. Across this sample there are 750,000 to 950,000 distinct CDR3 sequences, with roughly an eighth seen only once. Roughly 1.5% of the sample belongs to the ten largest clones. This sample was also put to use in a study of yellow fever vaccine responses in identical twins.

Specimen: PBMCs. The receptors originated from a woman in her late teens or twenties in good health.

The V and J genes are TRBV28 and TRBJ2-1, with 10 bases lining up with TRBD2. CDR3 length: 15 residues. Germline V CDR1 and CDR2: MDHEN, SYDVKM. After removal of 7 bases from V and 6 bases from J, the junction contained 9 bases not matched to a gene. The CDR3 reads CASTQGVAGGNEQFF. CDR3 nucleotides: TGTGCCAGCACCCAAGGGGTAGCGGGGGGCAATGAGCAGTTCTTC.

The CDR3 spells CASSLERRPKGEQYF. The CDR3 nucleotides read TGTGCCAGCAGCTTAGAGCGGAGACCCAAGGGAGAGCAGTACTTC. This chain links TRBV11-2 with TRBJ2-7; D gene unclear. This CDR3 has 15 residues. Trimming removed 0 bases at V and 7 bases at J, with 16 bases between. The germline V gene has CDR1 SGHAT and CDR2 FQNNGV. The variable domain in full, completed from reference TRBV11-2 and TRBJ2-7, reads EAGVAQSPRYKIIEKRQSVAFWCNPISGHATLYWYQQILGQGPKLLIQFQNNGVVDDSQLPKDRFSAERLKGVDSTLKIQPAKLEDSAVYLCASSLERRPKGEQYFGPGTRLTVT.

J is TRBJ2-7 and V is TRBV28; D is ambiguous. This CDR3 region has 15 residues. Trimming cost V 6 bases and J 2 bases, with 17 bases left between them. CDR1 and CDR2 (germline): MDHEN, SYDVKM. The CDR3 here is CASRSPSVKAYEQYF. The CDR3, as DNA: TGTGCCAGCAGATCCCCCTCCGTGAAAGCCTACGAGCAGTACTTC.

J is TRBJ2-6 and V is TRBV7-3; no reliable D call. With 1 base removed from V and 3 bases from J, the gap between germline ends came to 7 bases. The germline gives CDR1 SGHTA, CDR2 FQGTGA. The CDR3 has 15 residues. The CDR3 sequence is CASSLNDYGANVLTF. In nucleotides, the CDR3 is TGTGCCAGCAGCTTAAACGATTATGGGGCCAACGTCCTGACTTTC.

Worth noting for this clonotype: A much bigger clone sits one base away, suggesting this may be a read error. The chain recombines TRBV12-3 or TRBV12-4 with TRBJ2-7; D is unclear. V lost 7 bases to trimming and J lost 2 bases, with 12 bases between them. The CDR3 is made up of 13 amino acids. The CDR3 protein is CASTHDGPYEQYF. Here the CDR3 DNA reads TGTGCCAGCACCCACGACGGGCCCTACGAGCAGTACTTC.

This clonotype was counted ten times or more. The J gene is TRBJ1-2, the V gene TRBV12-3 or TRBV12-4, with D perhaps TRBD1 (6 bases). CDR3 length: 11 residues. Trimming removed 5 bases at V and 13 bases at J, with 14 bases between. The CDR3 here is CASSLAGGPTF. The CDR3 nucleotides read TGTGCCAGCAGTCTTGCGGGGGGCCCCACCTTC.

In its sample, this clonotype was seen a few times. The V gene is TRBV15, the J gene TRBJ2-5; TRBD2 agrees at 10 bases. This CDR3 has 16 amino acids. The germline gives CDR1 LNHNV, CDR2 YYDKDF (reference sequence). The junction had 8 bases not matched to a gene; V was cut back by 4 bases and J by 3 bases. CDR3 residues: CATSKSGGADEETQYF. The CDR3 region has the DNA TGTGCCACCAGCAAAAGCGGGGGGGCTGATGAAGAGACCCAGTACTTC. The full variable domain, in which reference TRBV15 and TRBJ2-5 provide the parts outside the CDR3, is DAMVIQNPRYQVTQFGKPVTLSCSQTLNHNVMYWYQQKSSQAPKLLFHYYDKDFNNEADTPDNFQSRRPNTSFCFLDIRSPGLGDTAMYLCATSKSGGADEETQYFGPGTRLLVL.

This clonotype was counted many times. This chain uses TRBV4-1 with TRBJ2-7; 9 nucleotides align to TRBD2. CDR3 length: 14 amino acids. Trimming removed 4 bases from V and 1 base from J; junction bases left unmatched: 2. Looked up from germline, CDR1 is MGHRA and CDR2 is YSYEKL. In nucleotides, the CDR3 is TGCGCCAGCAGCCCTAGCGGGATGTCCTACGAGCAGTACTTC. Translation gives CASSPSGMSYEQYF.

This clonotype was picked up many times. The CDR3 sequence: CASRRDNEYTEAFF. The CDR3 DNA reads TGTGCCAGCAGGCGGGACAACGAGTACACTGAAGCTTTCTTT. The gene calls are TRBV6-1 and TRBJ1-1; D might be TRBD1 (6 bases). V lost 6 bases to trimming and J lost 3 bases, with 14 bases between them. This CDR3 comprises 14 residues. CDR1 is MNHNS, CDR2 SASEGT, per germline.

This clonotype has just a few counts. The J gene is TRBJ1-2, the V gene TRBV4-1, with D unclear. The V and J ends lost 4 bases and 8 bases respectively, with 17 bases between them. Germline CDR1 is MGHRA and CDR2 is YSYEKL. This CDR3 region has 14 residues. CDR3 protein: CASSLWDRPEGYTF. CDR3 sequence (DNA): TGCGCCAGCAGCCTATGGGATCGACCGGAGGGCTACACCTTC.

This clonotype has a handful of counts. V is TRBV20-1 and J is TRBJ2-5, with 9 bases that match TRBD2. V gave up 2 bases and J gave up 5 bases; unmatched junction bases: 6. The germline V gene has CDR1 DFQATT and CDR2 SNEGSKA (reference sequence). CDR3 length: 14 residues. CDR3 sequence: CSARFGGGAETQYF. CDR3 in DNA: TGCAGTGCTAGATTCGGCGGGGGGGCGGAGACCCAGTACTTC.

The sample holds many counts of this clonotype. The J gene is TRBJ2-7, the V gene TRBV7-3; D call uncertain. V dropped 0 bases and J dropped 1 base, with 7 bases sitting between them. The V gene's germline CDR1 is SGHTA and CDR2 FQGTGA. This CDR3 has 14 amino acids. This chain's CDR3 is CASSLTAGSYEQYF. CDR3 sequence (DNA): TGTGCCAGCAGCTTAACTGCAGGTTCCTACGAGCAGTACTTC.

This clonotype was observed a handful of times. The rearrangement uses TRBV28 and TRBJ2-1, with D maybe TRBD2 (6 bases). Germline V gene lookup returns CDR1 MDHEN and CDR2 SYDVKM. V dropped 6 bases and J dropped 3 bases, with 18 bases sitting between them. CDR3 length equals 16 residues. The CDR3 DNA follows: TGTGCCAGCAGCCCCTCGGCGGGGATAGACTACAATGAGCAGTTCTTC. Its translation is CASSPSAGIDYNEQFF.

CDR3 region: CSATRGFEQYV. CDR3 sequence (DNA): TGCAGTGCTACCAGGGGTTTCGAGCAGTACGTC. The V call is TRBV20-1, the J call TRBJ2-7; TRBD1 might be the D (6 bases). This CDR3 spans 11 amino acids. CDR1 and CDR2 (germline): DFQATT, SNEGSKA (reference sequence). The V end was cut by 4 bases, the J end by 6 bases, with 10 bases between.

The CDR3 DNA reads as TGTGCCAGCAGCTTCCCCGATCAAGCAGATACGCAGTATTTT. This encodes CASSFPDQADTQYF. The chain employs TRBV7-9 and TRBJ2-3; D unresolved. Germline V gene data show CDR1 as SEHNR and CDR2 as FQNEAQ (reference sequence). V lost 3 bases to trimming and J lost 4 bases, with 11 bases between them. The CDR3 is 14 residues long.

V usage is TRBV20-1 and J usage is TRBJ2-1; D call uncertain. In germline, CDR1 is DFQATT, CDR2 SNEGSKA (reference sequence). The V end lost 0 bases, the J end lost 3 bases, and 15 bases lay between the germline ends. The CDR3 totals 16 residues. The CDR3: CSARDSAARHYNEQFF. The CDR3 nucleotides are TGCAGTGCTAGAGATTCGGCGGCCCGCCACTACAATGAGCAGTTCTTC.

This chain links TRBV2 with TRBJ2-7, with 8 bases identical to TRBD2. There are 16 residues in the CDR3. V gave up 6 bases and J gave up 13 bases; unmatched junction bases: 23. Germline V lookup: CDR1 SNHLY, CDR2 FYNNEI. CDR3 nucleotides: TGTGCCAGCAGGGTTCCGCCTCTCCAGCGGGAGAAGGGACAATACTTC. Its protein product is CASRVPPLQREKGQYF.

CDR3 region: CASSPGRLGGDLTDTQYF. DNA for the CDR3: TGTGCCAGCAGCCCTGGGCGGCTGGGGGGGGACCTCACAGATACGCAGTATTTT. The rearrangement joins TRBV5-4 to TRBJ2-3, with TRBD2 identical over 7 bases. Germline V gene data show CDR1 as SGHNT and CDR2 as YYREEE (reference sequence). The CDR3 runs 18 residues. J gave up 2 bases and V 4 bases, and 16 bases lay outside the gene matches.

This clonotype was seen a handful of times. The chain combines TRBV7-9 with TRBJ2-7, with D uncertain. This CDR3 spans 13 amino acids. From germline, CDR1 is SEHNR and CDR2 FQNEAQ (reference sequence). V gave up 4 bases and J gave up 7 bases, with 14 bases separating them. The CDR3 protein is CASSYEDPREQYF. DNA for the CDR3: TGTGCCAGCAGCTATGAAGACCCCCGGGAGCAGTACTTC.

This clonotype was detected only a few times. The chain uses TRBV10-3 and TRBJ2-2; no definite D call. The germline V gene encodes CDR1 ENHRY and CDR2 SYGVKD. This CDR3 comprises 12 residues. V lost 10 bases and J lost 6, with 12 bases in between. CDR3 loop: CATQLPSGELFF. CDR3 bases: TGTGCCACCCAGCTCCCATCCGGGGAGCTGTTTTTT.

This clonotype was picked up one time. The V and J genes are TRBV12-2 and TRBJ2-3; the table's D call of TRBD1 was not tested on the DNA. TRBV12-2 is a listed pseudogene. The CDR3 runs 15 residues. The CDR3 loop is CASREQGASTDTQYF. The CDR3 bases are TGTGCAAGTCGAGAACAGGGGGCAAGCACAGATACGCAGTATTTT.

In this sample, this clonotype turned up a few times. The chain joins TRBV4-1 to TRBJ2-1, with 7 bases matching TRBD2. This CDR3 is 17 amino acids long. V lost 1 base and J lost 7; bases outside the gene matches: 13. Germline lookup yields CDR1 MGHRA and CDR2 YSYEKL. CDR3 sequence: CASSQAAGGGVENEQFF. CDR3 DNA: TGCGCCAGCAGCCAAGCAGCCGGCGGGGGTGTTGAAAATGAGCAGTTCTTC.

The CDR3 loop is CSAREVSSGSSYNEQFF. The CDR3 nucleotides are TGCAGTGCTAGAGAGGTTTCAAGCGGGAGCTCCTACAATGAGCAGTTCTTC. The genes are TRBV20-1 and TRBJ2-1; TRBD2 aligns across 8 bases. The CDR3 runs to 17 residues. The J segment lost 0 bases and the V segment lost 0 bases, leaving 7 bases of the junction unmatched. Germline V CDR1 and CDR2: DFQATT, SNEGSKA (reference sequence).

The chain uses TRBV5-6 and TRBJ1-1, with 8 bases fitting TRBD1. The CDR3 has 16 amino acids. The junction had 11 bases not matched to a gene; V was cut back by 4 bases and J by 3 bases. From germline, CDR1 is SGHDT and CDR2 YYEEEE. CDR3 sequence: CASSRLTGGWDTEAFF. CDR3 in DNA: TGTGCCAGCAGCCGCCTTACAGGGGGATGGGACACTGAAGCTTTCTTT.

The chain uses TRBV2 and TRBJ2-3; perhaps TRBD1 as D (5 bases). This CDR3 is 15 amino acids long. Per germline, CDR1 SNHLY and CDR2 FYNNEI. The V and J ends lost 1 base and 3 bases respectively, with 11 bases between them. The CDR3 DNA reads TGTGCCAGCAGTGAAGAGCAGGGTAGGACAGATACGCAGTATTTT. This sequence encodes CASSEEQGRTDTQYF.

This chain links TRBV5-1 with TRBJ2-5, with D tentatively TRBD1 (6 bases). Germline lookup yields CDR1 SGHRS and CDR2 YFSETQ. With 4 bases removed from V and 0 bases from J, the gap between germline ends came to 10 bases. The CDR3 loop spans 14 amino acids. CDR3 nucleotide sequence: TGCGCCAGCAGCGACGGGGACAACCAAGAGACCCAGTACTTC. This translates into CASSDGDNQETQYF.

A few counts support this clonotype. The gene calls are TRBV20-1 and TRBJ2-1; 7 bases are a match to TRBD2. The V and J ends lost 6 bases and 0 bases, in that order; junction bases with no gene match: 8. Germline V gene data show CDR1 as DFQATT and CDR2 as SNEGSKA (reference sequence). This CDR3 comprises 15 residues. The CDR3 nucleotides are TGCAGTGCCAGGGACTACCTGAGCTCCTACAATGAGCAGTTCTTC. It encodes CSARDYLSSYNEQFF.

CDR3 residues: CSVEVGRGTHEQYF. For the CDR3, the DNA is TGCAGCGTTGAAGTGGGCAGGGGGACCCACGAGCAGTACTTC. This chain connects TRBV29-1 to TRBJ2-7; the match to TRBD1 covers 7 bases. Trimming took 1 base from V and 5 from J; bases not matched to a gene: 8. This CDR3 contains 14 residues. CDR1 is SQVTM, CDR2 ANQGSEA, per germline.